Following are 17 T cell receptor beta chains from one sample sequenced in a study of T cell responses to AZD1222 COVID-19 vaccine. TCRdb's copy holds only in-frame clones and misses some; the assay was immunoSEQ multiplex PCR. This table holds 95,000 to 100,000 clones, about 88% found once. The material was peripheral blood, obtained on day 0 of AZD1222 vaccination. These receptors came from an adult in good health.

The chain is built from TRBV5-1 and TRBJ2-5, with D perhaps matching TRBD2 (5 bases). Germline assignment: CDR1 SGHRS and CDR2 YFSETQ. V lost 0 bases, J lost 2 bases, and 14 bases lay in between. CDR3 length equals 16 residues. For the CDR3, the DNA is TGCGCCAGCAGCTTGGGTACCGGGATTTCACAAGAGACCCAGTACTTC. It encodes CASSLGTGISQETQYF.

This sequence joins TRBV30 and TRBJ1-1; no firm D call. Germline CDR1 GTSNPN, CDR2 SVGIG (reference sequence). Trimming stripped 3 bases from V and 5 bases from J, with 13 bases between. CDR3 size: 13 residues. The CDR3: CAWSWLGRTEAFF. CDR3 bases: TGTGCCTGGAGCTGGTTAGGGAGGACTGAAGCTTTCTTT.

The chain employs TRBV27 and TRBJ1-2, with 8 nucleotides matching TRBD1. The CDR3 extends over 14 amino acids. Per the germline V gene, CDR1 is MNHEY and CDR2 is SMNVEV (reference sequence). V dropped 4 bases and J dropped 2; count of bases not matched to a gene: 3. The CDR3 sequence is CASSYRGGNYGYTF. CDR3 in DNA: TGTGCCAGCAGTTACAGGGGGGGGAACTATGGCTACACCTTC.

The sample holds a few counts of this clone. The rearrangement links TRBV28 to TRBJ1-2; D remains ambiguous. The CDR3 covers 12 residues. V lost 1 base, J lost 2 bases, and 2 bases lay in between. The germline V gene has CDR1 MDHEN and CDR2 SYDVKM. The CDR3 DNA reads as TGTGCCAGCAGTTTATCAAACTATGGCTACACCTTC. Its translation is CASSLSNYGYTF.

This chain connects TRBV9 to TRBJ2-2; 14 nucleotides align to TRBD2. The length of the CDR3 is 18 residues. In germline, CDR1 is SGDLS, CDR2 YYNGEE. V was clipped by 2 bases and J by 4 bases; unmatched bases: 7. The DNA of the CDR3 is TGTGCCAGCAGCGTCCAGGGGACTAGCGGGAGTCTCACCGGGGAGCTGTTTTTT. Translation: CASSVQGTSGSLTGELFF.

The CDR3 protein is CASSLDSSGNTIYF. The CDR3 DNA reads as TGTGCCAGCAGCTTGGACAGCTCTGGAAACACCATATATTTT. The chain carries TRBV5-4 and TRBJ1-3; D is unclear. This CDR3 is built from 14 residues. In germline, CDR1 is SGHNT, CDR2 YYREEE (reference sequence). Trimming stripped 0 bases from V and 0 bases from J, with 4 bases between.

The V and J genes are TRBV9 and TRBJ1-1; TRBD1 might be the D (5 bases). The CDR3 totals 13 residues. Germline assignment: CDR1 SGDLS and CDR2 YYNGEE. The V end was cut by 2 bases, the J end by 11 bases, with 16 bases between. The CDR3 bases are TGTGCCAGCAGCGTCCCTGGGGGGGTGGAGGCTTTCTTT. Translating gives CASSVPGGVEAFF.

The chain employs TRBV9 and TRBJ1-5; TRBD1 might be the D (6 bases). This CDR3 is built from 16 residues. V lost 0 bases to trimming and J lost 1 base, with 11 bases between them. Germline CDR1 is SGDLS and CDR2 is YYNGEE. CDR3 region: CASSVDRVGSNQPQHF. Here the CDR3 DNA reads TGTGCCAGCAGCGTAGACAGGGTGGGAAGCAATCAGCCCCAGCATTTT. The whole variable domain, filled in from reference TRBV9 and TRBJ1-5, reads DSGVTQTPKHLITATGQRVTLRCSPRSGDLSVYWYQQSLDQGLQFLIQYYNGEERAKGNILERFSAQQFPDLHSELNLSSLELGDSALYFCASSVDRVGSNQPQHFGDGTRLSIL.

The CDR3 DNA is TGTGCCTGGGGGACAGCCACTAACTATGGCTACACCTTC. Translating it yields CAWGTATNYGYTF. The gene calls are TRBV30 and TRBJ1-2, with 7 bases that match TRBD1. This CDR3 is built from 13 residues. Trimming took 5 bases from V and 0 from J; bases not matched to a gene: 3. Germline CDR1 is GTSNPN and CDR2 is SVGIG (reference sequence).

The chain combines TRBV5-1 with TRBJ2-6, with D possibly called TRBD1 or TRBD2 (5 bases each). With 1 base removed from V and 2 bases from J, the gap between germline ends came to 13 bases. CDR3 length: 17 residues. The V gene's germline CDR1 is SGHRS and CDR2 YFSETQ. The CDR3 DNA follows: TGCGCCAGCAGCTTGAGAGAGGGGAGCCCTGGGGCCAACGTCCTGACTTTC. It specifies CASSLREGSPGANVLTF. The variable domain in full, with the rest retrieved from reference TRBV5-1 and TRBJ2-6, is KAGVTQTPRYLIKTRGQQVTLSCSPISGHRSVSWYQQTPGQGLQFLFEYFSETQRNKGNFPGRFSGRQFSNSRSEMNVSTLELGDSALYLCASSLREGSPGANVLTFGAGSRLTVL.

The V gene is TRBV5-1, the J gene TRBJ1-4; 8 bases match TRBD1. Germline CDR1 SGHRS, CDR2 YFSETQ. Trimming at V came to 4 bases and at J to 0 bases, leaving 8 bases not matched to a gene. The CDR3 covers 17 residues. The CDR3 loop reads CASSKDPDRATNEKLFF. The CDR3 bases are TGCGCCAGCAGCAAAGACCCGGACAGGGCAACTAATGAAAAACTGTTTTTT.

The chain recombines TRBV11-2 with TRBJ1-1, with TRBD1 as a possible D gene (5 bases). There are 14 residues in the CDR3. The germline V gene encodes CDR1 SGHAT and CDR2 FQNNGV. The V gene lost 1 base and the J gene lost 1 base, with 7 bases spanning the gap. CDR3 DNA sequence: TGTGCCAGCAGCTTAGGGGGGTGGAACACTGAAGCTTTCTTT. Protein sequence: CASSLGGWNTEAFF.

Written as DNA, the CDR3 is TGTGCCAGCAGCGTAGCCACCTATAATTCACCCCTCCACTTT. As protein: CASSVATYNSPLHF. The genes are TRBV9 and TRBJ1-6; no definite D call. This CDR3 has 14 residues. Germline CDR1 reads SGDLS; CDR2 reads YYNGEE. Deletions cut 0 bases from V and 2 bases from J, with 3 bases between.

The chain uses TRBV19 and TRBJ1-5; TRBD1 agrees at 12 bases. Germline CDR1 LNHDA, CDR2 SQIVND (reference sequence). The trim removed 4 bases at V and 6 bases at J, leaving 10 bases unmatched. The CDR3 is 17 amino acids. CDR3 protein: CASSTLPGTGGVQPQHF. DNA of the CDR3: TGTGCCAGTAGTACCTTACCCGGGACAGGGGGCGTTCAGCCCCAGCATTTT.

This chain joins TRBV15 and TRBJ1-4, with 7 bases that match TRBD1. Germline CDR1 and CDR2: LNHNV and YYDKDF (reference sequence). V was clipped by 0 bases and J by 7 bases; unmatched bases: 8. The CDR3 runs to 16 residues. The CDR3 reads CATSREFGRGSEKLFF. The CDR3 region has the DNA TGTGCCACCAGCAGAGAATTTGGCAGGGGGAGTGAAAAACTGTTTTTT.

The chain combines TRBV28 with TRBJ1-2; D uncertain. V shed 5 bases and J shed 4 bases, with 8 bases lying between them. There are 12 residues in the CDR3. Germline V gives CDR1 MDHEN, CDR2 SYDVKM. The CDR3 DNA reads TGTGCCAGCAGTGGGAATTTCTATGGCTACACCTTC. This translates into CASSGNFYGYTF.

The rearrangement joins TRBV5-1 to TRBJ2-7; D is unclear. Germline values: CDR1 SGHRS, CDR2 YFSETQ. Trimming stripped 0 bases from V and 6 bases from J, with 16 bases between. The CDR3 runs to 15 residues. For the CDR3, the DNA is TGCGCCAGCAGCTTGGTCGGCCTGACCATAGGCGAGCAGTACTTC. Translating gives CASSLVGLTIGEQYF.